This entry lists 5 T cell receptor beta chains sequenced from one sample in a study of cytomegalovirus exposure and HLA in healthy donors. Researchers ran the PCR with 60 Vbeta and 13 Jbeta primers. Clones were sequenced by immunoSEQ multiplex PCR, and TCRdb holds only the in-frame ones, with some missing. The sample yields roughly 86,000 clones, around four fifths seen once. Specimen: PBMCs. These receptors were obtained from a man aged 50-59 years in good health and CMV-seropositive.

A note on this clone: The junction departs from germline at one end; a sequencing error may be responsible. This chain uses TRBV27 with TRBJ2-7, with 7 bases matching TRBD2. The CDR3 spans 15 residues. Germline CDR1 is MNHEY and CDR2 is SMNVEV (reference sequence). The CDR3 DNA sequence: TGTGCCAGCAGTAAAACGGGACTACCCTCCTCCGAGCAGTACTTC. Protein: CASSKTGLPSSEQYF.

Only a few counts were recorded for this clone. The genes are TRBV6-5 and TRBJ2-3; D is undetermined. V lost 6 bases and J lost 1, with 11 bases in between. Per germline, CDR1 MNHEY and CDR2 SVGAGI. CDR3 length: 14 amino acids. CDR3 nucleotide sequence: TGTGCCAGCAGCGTAGAGGATGGCACAGATACGCAGTATTTT. Its protein product is CASSVEDGTDTQYF.

The sample holds a few counts of this clone. V gene TRBV7-2 combines with J gene TRBJ2-6, with a possible D match to TRBD1 (6 bases). V lost 3 bases to trimming and J lost 2 bases, with 8 bases between them. Germline values: CDR1 SGHTA, CDR2 FQGNSA. The CDR3 spans 15 residues. The CDR3 here is CASSFAGAGANVLTF. In DNA form, the CDR3 reads TGTGCCAGCAGCTTCGCAGGGGCTGGGGCCAACGTCCTGACTTTC.

The chain is built from TRBV30 and TRBJ2-2; TRBD1 agrees at 9 bases. The germline V gene encodes CDR1 GTSNPN and CDR2 SVGIG (reference sequence). The ends lost 0 bases at V and 8 bases at J; junction bases unmatched: 4. The CDR3 totals 14 residues. Here the CDR3 DNA reads TGTGCCTGGAGTGTACAGGGGGCGACTGGGGAGCTGTTTTTT. It translates to CAWSVQGATGELFF.

This chain connects TRBV5-6 to TRBJ1-5; D gene uncertain. Trimming removed 4 bases at V and 7 bases at J, with 18 bases between. The CDR3 extends over 15 amino acids. CDR1 SGHDT and CDR2 YYEEEE come from the germline V gene. The CDR3 protein is CASSPREAINQPQHF. DNA of the CDR3: TGTGCCAGCAGCCCAAGAGAGGCCATAAACCAGCCCCAGCATTTT.